Sequencing of this T cell receptor beta chain was carried out in a study of cytomegalovirus exposure and HLA in healthy donors. V was pared by 2 bases and J by 2 bases, with 11 bases of the junction left unmatched. From germline, CDR1 is SEHNR and CDR2 FQNEAQ (reference sequence). The CDR3 is made up of 18 amino acids. Primers included in the PCR were 60 Vbeta and 13 Jbeta primers. The protocol was immunoSEQ multiplex PCR, while the TCRdb copy is restricted to in-frame clones and leaves out a portion. Here the sample spans around 130,000 clones, 83% being singletons. V is TRBV7-9 and J is TRBJ1-1; 10 positions match TRBD1. This clonotype originated in a girl aged 2-10 years in good health and CMV-seronegative. Sequencing was performed on PBMCs. The CDR3 coding sequence is TGTGCCAGCAGCTTATTCGGGGACAGGGGTGGTTTTAACACTGAAGCTTTCTTT. This translates into CASSLFGDRGGFNTEAFF. The variable domain in full, with the rest retrieved from reference TRBV7-9 and TRBJ1-1, is DTGVSQNPRHKITKRGQNVTFRCDPISEHNRLYWYRQTLGQGPEFLTYFQNEAQLEKSRLLSDRFSAERPKGSFSTLEIQRTEQGDSAMYLCASSLFGDRGGFNTEAFFGQGTRLTVV.